One and the same sample provided the 17 T cell receptor beta chains below, sequenced in a study of T cells in localized non-small cell lung cancer. Sequencing was performed with immunoSEQ multiplex PCR; in TCRdb, only in-frame clones are kept and a portion is missing. In the table there are around 64,000 clones, roughly 76% of which are singletons. The source was PBMCs, collected before any cancer treatment. The receptors here all came from a man aged 40 to 69 with stage II lung adenocarcinoma.

CDR3 sequence: CASSLDRETQYF. CDR3 nucleotides: TGTGCCAGCAGCTTGGATCGAGAGACCCAGTACTTC. The genes are TRBV5-4 and TRBJ2-5; D gene uncertain. Trimming removed 0 bases at V and 4 bases at J, with 4 bases between. Germline V gene lookup returns CDR1 SGHNT and CDR2 YYREEE (reference sequence). The CDR3 is 12 residues long.

This clone has a handful of counts. The chain uses TRBV5-1 and TRBJ2-3; D tentatively reads TRBD1 or TRBD2 (6 bases each). Trimming removed 5 bases from V and 0 bases from J, with 13 bases in between. The CDR3 is made up of 15 amino acids. CDR1 is SGHRS and CDR2 is YFSETQ in the germline V gene. CDR3 amino acids: CASSEGGFSTDTQYF. CDR3 coding DNA: TGCGCCAGCAGTGAAGGGGGGTTCAGCACAGATACGCAGTATTTT.

The rearrangement joins TRBV18 to TRBJ1-2; no reliable D call. The CDR3 runs to 14 residues. V shed 0 bases and J shed 8 bases, with 13 bases lying between them. Germline V gene data show CDR1 as KGHSH and CDR2 as LQKENI. CDR3 nucleotide sequence: TGTGCCAGCTCACCACCAGGCAGGCACCCCGGCTACACCTTC. This gives the protein CASSPPGRHPGYTF.

The chain combines TRBV9 with TRBJ1-4; 9 bases match TRBD1. Germline V lookup: CDR1 SGDLS, CDR2 YYNGEE. The junction had 4 bases not matched to a gene; V was cut back by 0 bases and J by 4 bases. The CDR3 is made up of 16 amino acids. The CDR3 DNA is TGTGCCAGCAGCGTAGCGGGACAGGGAGTTAATGAAAAACTGTTTTTT. This codes for CASSVAGQGVNEKLFF. Looking up the rest from reference TRBV9 and TRBJ1-4 gives the full variable domain: DSGVTQTPKHLITATGQRVTLRCSPRSGDLSVYWYQQSLDQGLQFLIQYYNGEERAKGNILERFSAQQFPDLHSELNLSSLELGDSALYFCASSVAGQGVNEKLFFGSGTQLSVL.

The chain recombines TRBV19 with TRBJ1-5, with D tentatively TRBD1 (6 bases). Germline values: CDR1 LNHDA, CDR2 SQIVND (reference sequence). CDR3 length: 18 amino acids. Trimming left V 7 bases short and J 4 bases short, with 26 bases between. CDR3 in amino acids: CASKIGSERGARNQPQHF. DNA for the CDR3: TGTGCCAGTAAGATCGGTTCGGAACGGGGGGCTCGGAATCAGCCCCAGCATTTT.

This chain links TRBV5-1 with TRBJ2-1; 8 bases match TRBD2. Germline V gene sequence: CDR1 SGHRS, CDR2 YFSETQ. J was trimmed by 5 bases and V by 2 bases; bases with no gene match: 6. The CDR3 spans 15 residues. The CDR3: CASSLNVGGDNEQFF. Here the CDR3 DNA reads TGCGCCAGCAGCTTAAACGTCGGGGGGGACAATGAGCAGTTCTTC.

Here the CDR3 DNA reads TGTGCCAGCAGCGCTAGCCAAAGGGGGGGCACAGATACGCAGTATTTT. Translating gives CASSASQRGGTDTQYF. The chain joins TRBV11-3 to TRBJ2-3, with D perhaps given as TRBD1 or TRBD2 (6 bases each). CDR3 length equals 16 residues. With 5 bases removed from V and 1 base from J, the gap between germline ends came to 16 bases. Germline values: CDR1 SGHNT, CDR2 YENEEA.

This rearrangement joins TRBV9 to TRBJ1-2; D is undetermined. Looked up from germline, CDR1 is SGDLS and CDR2 is YYNGEE. This CDR3 spans 12 amino acids. V lost 2 bases, J lost 4 bases, and 6 bases lay in between. In DNA, the CDR3 is TGTGCCAGCAGCGTCCCCACCTATGGCTACACCTTC. Its translation is CASSVPTYGYTF.

The V and J genes are TRBV7-8 and TRBJ2-7; the D is unclear. V gave up 0 bases and J gave up 2 bases, with 8 bases separating them. CDR3 length: 14 residues. The germline CDR1 and CDR2 sequences are SGHVS and FQNEAQ. Here the CDR3 reads CASSLASVAYEQYF. CDR3 coding DNA: TGTGCCAGCAGCTTAGCGAGCGTAGCCTACGAGCAGTACTTC.

This clone was seen a single time. The chain's CDR3 is CASSVNNEQFF. The CDR3 DNA follows: TGTGCCAGCAGTGTCAACAATGAGCAGTTCTTC. The chain joins TRBV28 to TRBJ2-1; D uncertain. V was shortened by 5 bases and J by 5 bases, with 4 bases between the two germline ends. The CDR3 totals 11 residues. Germline V gene sequence: CDR1 MDHEN, CDR2 SYDVKM. The whole variable domain, filled in from reference TRBV28 and TRBJ2-1, reads DVKVTQSSRYLVKRTGEKVFLECVQDMDHENMFWYRQDPGLGLRLIYFSYDVKMKEKGDIPEGYSVSREKKERFSLILESASTNQTSMYLCASSVNNEQFFGPGTRLTVL.

The chain joins TRBV19 to TRBJ2-3; TRBD2 might be the D (5 bases). In germline, CDR1 is LNHDA, CDR2 SQIVND (reference sequence). The CDR3 contains 15 residues. V shed 0 bases and J shed 2 bases, with 9 bases lying between them. The CDR3 DNA sequence: TGTGCCAGTAGTATAGACGGGAACCCCACAGATACGCAGTATTTT. It codes for CASSIDGNPTDTQYF.

V is TRBV4-2 and J is TRBJ2-1; no clear D. CDR3 length: 14 residues. V was cut by 4 bases and J by 6 bases, with 13 bases left in between. The germline V gene encodes CDR1 LGHNA and CDR2 YNFKEQ. CDR3 sequence reads: CASSPSDRGNEQFF. The CDR3 nucleotides are TGTGCCAGCAGCCCCTCTGACCGAGGCAATGAGCAGTTCTTC.

The V and J genes are TRBV6-5 and TRBJ2-7; 9 bases match TRBD2. CDR3 size: 13 residues. The J segment lost 3 bases and the V segment lost 8 bases, leaving 5 bases of the junction unmatched. Germline CDR1 reads MNHEY; CDR2 reads SVGAGI. The CDR3, as DNA: TGTGCCAGCGGGGTACTAGCGGGCTACGAGCAGTACTTC. This codes for CASGVLAGYEQYF.

This clone is a singleton in its sample. The chain has TRBV6-6 and TRBJ1-1, with 9 positions matching TRBD1. This CDR3 spans 14 amino acids. Germline CDR1 MNHNY, CDR2 SVGAGI (reference sequence). V was clipped by 6 bases and J by 3 bases; unmatched bases: 5. In DNA, the CDR3 is TGTGCCAGCAGCCACAGGGGGCAGGACACTGAAGCTTTCTTT. It is translated as CASSHRGQDTEAFF.

This clone was found a few times. The V and J genes are TRBV5-5 and TRBJ2-5; 7 bases align to TRBD1. CDR1 and CDR2 (germline): SGHKS, YYEKEE (reference sequence). CDR3 length equals 14 residues. After removal of 3 bases from V and 0 bases from J, the junction contained 2 bases not matched to a gene. In DNA form, the CDR3 reads TGTGCCAGCAGCTCGGGACAGAACCAAGAGACCCAGTACTTC. Translation: CASSSGQNQETQYF. The full variable domain, rest sourced from reference TRBV5-5 and TRBJ2-5, is DAGVTQSPTHLIKTRGQQVTLRCSPISGHKSVSWYQQVLGQGPQFIFQYYEKEERGRGNFPDRFSARQFPNYSSELNVNALLLGDSALYLCASSSGQNQETQYFGPGTRLLVL.

The gene calls are TRBV19 and TRBJ1-4, with 7 bases matching TRBD1. V gave up 4 bases and J gave up 3 bases; unmatched junction bases: 5. The CDR3 loop spans 15 amino acids. CDR1 LNHDA and CDR2 SQIVND come from the germline V gene (reference sequence). This CDR3 is CASSTAGTANEKLFF. The CDR3 DNA reads as TGTGCCAGTAGTACAGCCGGGACAGCTAATGAAAAACTGTTTTTT.

V is TRBV2 and J is TRBJ1-2, with 7 positions matching TRBD1. CDR1 is SNHLY and CDR2 is FYNNEI in the germline V gene. The CDR3 spans 15 residues. J lost 4 bases, V lost 4 bases, and 9 bases had no gene match. CDR3 DNA sequence: TGTGCCAGCAGTGTACAGTACCAGGGGGGCTATGGCTACACCTTC. Its translation: CASSVQYQGGYGYTF.